This T cell receptor beta chain was sequenced in a study of T cell clones after liver transplantation. In the study overall: Three of the eight recipients were HCV-positive; the rest had non-autoimmune, non-viral transplant indications. Patients counted as tolerant after at least one year off all immunosuppression, enzymes not exceeding twice normal.

Details on this clone: What it binds is unknown.

Study-level findings and limits: Small, mixed patient groups and varying post-transplant times limit these conclusions.

CDR1 SGHRS and CDR2 YFSETQ come from the germline V gene. CDR3 length: 14 residues. J was trimmed by 8 bases and V by 4 bases; bases with no gene match: 11. Using immunoSEQ multiplex PCR, the repertoire was profiled, and TCRdb retains in-frame clones only, with some absent. The sample records about 50,000 clones, over 65% being singletons. The V and J genes are TRBV5-1 and TRBJ1-2, with 7 bases identical to TRBD1. The sequencing used CD4+ T cells from blood, collected more than 52 months after liver transplant. The clonotype originates from a human patient who received a liver transplant. The graft donor may be the source of some T cells. The CDR3 is CASSVRGQLGGYTF. CDR3 coding DNA: TGCGCCAGCAGCGTCAGGGGACAGCTGGGCGGCTACACCTTC.